This TCR beta chain is from a study of shared clonotypes between healthy human individuals. Comment on this clone: The antigen remains unidentified. This sample includes further DNA sequences coding for the same CDR3.

Clones were sequenced by immunoSEQ multiplex PCR, and TCRdb holds only the in-frame ones, with some missing. The sample records millions of clones, just over 90% being singletons. Points from the study as a whole: Limited genetic and exposure-history diversity came from having few donors.

V was cut by 4 bases and J by 1 base, with 7 bases left in between. This CDR3 region has 12 residues. Germline V gene sequence: CDR1 SQVTM, CDR2 ANQGSEA. This receptor was obtained from a man between 18 and 29 years old in good health. Some clones in this sample may be carry-over from other donors' samples. The sequencing input was naive CD4+ T cells from PBMCs. Subset described: CD45RA+ positively selected. The chain recombines TRBV29-1 with TRBJ2-5, with unresolved D. DNA of the CDR3: TGCAGCGTTGGGTGGGGCCAAGAGACCCAGTACTTC. Protein product: CSVGWGQETQYF.